This record concerns one T cell receptor beta chain sequence. The source of the sample is a study of T cell changes during pregnancy in multiple sclerosis. Here immunoSEQ multiplex PCR was the method, and the copy in TCRdb shows in-frame clones only, minus some. The sample includes roughly 63,000 clones, 93% of them seen just once. Source: CD8+ T cells from peripheral blood mononuclear cells, taken in the second trimester of pregnancy. This TCR came from a female donor with multiple sclerosis, enrolled in a pregnancy study.

In nucleotides, the CDR3 is TGTGCCAGCAGCCCCGTGAGGCATTTTGAAGCTTTCTTT. Protein product: CASSPVRHFEAFF. The rearrangement links TRBV7-9 to TRBJ1-1; no firm D call. The CDR3 is 13 amino acids. V was shortened by 5 bases and J by 7 bases, with 14 bases between the two germline ends. Germline CDR1 SEHNR, CDR2 FQNEAQ (reference sequence).